This is a list of T cell receptor beta chains from one sample in a study of blood T cell repertoires in COVID-19. Here immunoSEQ multiplex PCR was the method, and the copy in TCRdb shows in-frame clones only, minus some. The repertoire holds some 300,000 clones, with 75% to 90% as singletons. The sequenced material came from peripheral blood. The receptors stem from a woman aged 45-65 years with COVID-19, enrolled during active disease. Each CDR3 is given with its conserved first and last residue. Each record gives: D gene, clone size, V gene, J gene, CDR3 protein, CDR3 DNA. D genes are given only for firm matches. Not every row has a clone size; where given, it reads once, few, many or a size class.

D gene: .
clone size: .
V gene: TRBV19
J gene: TRBJ1-1
CDR3 protein: CASSIFRVMNTEAFF
CDR3 DNA: TGTGCCAGTAGTATTTTTCGGGTAATGAACACTGAAGCTTTCTTT

D gene: .
clone size: once
V gene: TRBV6-5
J gene: TRBJ2-3
CDR3 protein: CASSHRRGPDTQYF
CDR3 DNA: TGTGCCAGCAGTCATAGGCGAGGCCCAGATACGCAGTATTTT

D gene: TRBD1
clone size: few
V gene: TRBV7-9
J gene: TRBJ1-2
CDR3 protein: CASSSPGQGKGGYTF
CDR3 DNA: TGTGCCAGCAGCTCACCGGGACAGGGGAAGGGGGGCTACACCTTC

D gene: .
clone size: .
V gene: TRBV7-9
J gene: TRBJ1-2
CDR3 protein: CASSLSGRGYGYTF
CDR3 DNA: TGTGCCAGCAGCTTATCGGGTCGTGGATATGGCTACACCTTC

D gene: TRBD2
clone size: .
V gene: TRBV4-2
J gene: TRBJ2-7
CDR3 protein: CASSRRAGTSESYEQYF
CDR3 DNA: TGTGCCAGCAGCCGGAGGGCGGGGACTAGCGAATCCTACGAGCAGTACTTC

D gene: TRBD1
clone size: .
V gene: TRBV6-5
J gene: TRBJ2-7
CDR3 protein: CASLPGQSSYEQYF
CDR3 DNA: TGTGCCAGCCTCCCGGGACAGAGCTCCTACGAGCAGTACTTC

D gene: TRBD1
clone size: .
V gene: TRBV30
J gene: TRBJ2-7
CDR3 protein: CAWSAKTGNSYEQYF
CDR3 DNA: TGTGCCTGGAGTGCGAAGACAGGGAACTCCTACGAGCAGTACTTC

D gene: .
clone size: .
V gene: TRBV5-1
J gene: TRBJ2-7
CDR3 protein: CASSHSYEQYF
CDR3 DNA: TGCGCCAGCAGCCACTCCTACGAGCAGTACTTC

D gene: .
clone size: once
V gene: TRBV6-2/TRBV6-3
J gene: TRBJ2-3
CDR3 protein: CASSYPLRERGTDTQYF
CDR3 DNA: TGTGCCAGCAGTTACCCCCTTAGAGAGCGGGGCACAGATACGCAGTATTTT

D gene: .
clone size: .
V gene: TRBV27
J gene: TRBJ2-3
CDR3 protein: CASSPLGGRQDTQYF
CDR3 DNA: TGTGCCAGCAGTCCTCTGGGGGGGCGGCAAGATACGCAGTATTTT

D gene: .
clone size: .
V gene: TRBV7-9
J gene: TRBJ1-2
CDR3 protein: CASSPKQTTGSNYGYTF
CDR3 DNA: TGTGCCAGCAGCCCCAAGCAGACGACAGGTTCTAACTATGGCTACACCTTC

D gene: .
clone size: .
V gene: TRBV11-3
J gene: TRBJ2-7
CDR3 protein: CASSLESREQYF
CDR3 DNA: TGTGCCAGCAGCTTAGAATCACGGGAGCAGTACTTC

D gene: .
clone size: few
V gene: TRBV7-2
J gene: TRBJ1-3
CDR3 protein: CASSLGGENTIYF
CDR3 DNA: TGTGCCAGCAGCTTAGGCGGGGAAAACACCATATATTTT

D gene: TRBD1
clone size: .
V gene: TRBV28
J gene: TRBJ1-5
CDR3 protein: CASSLGQGDQPQHF
CDR3 DNA: TGTGCCAGCAGTTTGGGTCAGGGGGATCAGCCCCAGCATTTT

D gene: TRBD1
clone size: .
V gene: TRBV5-6
J gene: TRBJ1-5
CDR3 protein: CASSLGQGGRSNQPQHF
CDR3 DNA: TGTGCCAGCAGCTTGGGACAGGGAGGAAGGAGCAATCAGCCCCAGCATTTT

D gene: TRBD1
clone size: .
V gene: TRBV19
J gene: TRBJ1-5
CDR3 protein: CASSRQGFQPQHF
CDR3 DNA: TGTGCCAGTAGTAGACAGGGATTCCAGCCCCAGCATTTT

D gene: .
clone size: .
V gene: TRBV27
J gene: TRBJ2-1
CDR3 protein: CASSFNSGYNEQFF
CDR3 DNA: TGTGCCAGCAGTTTTAATAGCGGCTACAATGAGCAGTTCTTC

D gene: .
clone size: .
V gene: TRBV6-1
J gene: TRBJ2-1
CDR3 protein: CASSEDWAGNYNEQFF
CDR3 DNA: TGTGCCAGCAGTGAAGATTGGGCGGGGAACTACAATGAGCAGTTCTTC

D gene: .
clone size: .
V gene: TRBV19
J gene: TRBJ1-3
CDR3 protein: CATARWGGLSGNTIYF
CDR3 DNA: TGTGCCACCGCCCGATGGGGGGGACTCTCTGGAAACACCATATATTTT

D gene: TRBD2
clone size: .
V gene: TRBV6-6
J gene: TRBJ2-1
CDR3 protein: CASSLAGTSGYNEQFF
CDR3 DNA: TGTGCCAGCAGTCTCGCCGGGACTAGCGGCTACAATGAGCAGTTCTTC

D gene: TRBD1
clone size: few
V gene: TRBV28
J gene: TRBJ1-5
CDR3 protein: CASSLQPGQGARQPQHF
CDR3 DNA: TGTGCCAGCAGTCTACAACCGGGACAGGGGGCGCGTCAGCCCCAGCATTTT

D gene: TRBD1
clone size: .
V gene: TRBV9
J gene: TRBJ1-2
CDR3 protein: CASSVLTGGYGYTF
CDR3 DNA: TGTGCCAGCAGCGTACTAACAGGGGGCTATGGCTACACCTTC

D gene: TRBD2
clone size: .
V gene: TRBV5-4
J gene: TRBJ2-1
CDR3 protein: CASSPGGQGGSDEQFF
CDR3 DNA: TGTGCCAGCAGCCCGGGGGGTCAGGGAGGATCGGATGAGCAGTTCTTC

D gene: .
clone size: .
V gene: TRBV20-1
J gene: TRBJ1-1
CDR3 protein: CSATVNTEAFF
CDR3 DNA: TGCAGTGCAACAGTGAACACTGAAGCTTTCTTT

D gene: .
clone size: .
V gene: TRBV6-4
J gene: TRBJ1-1
CDR3 protein: CASSTTGLGTEAFF
CDR3 DNA: TGTGCCAGCAGTACTACAGGGTTGGGCACTGAAGCTTTCTTT

D gene: TRBD1
clone size: .
V gene: TRBV5-4
J gene: TRBJ2-7
CDR3 protein: CASSPRQGRYEQYF
CDR3 DNA: TGTGCCAGCAGCCCCCGACAGGGGCGCTACGAGCAGTACTTC

D gene: TRBD1
clone size: .
V gene: TRBV7-2
J gene: TRBJ2-5
CDR3 protein: CASSLQDRGTQYF
CDR3 DNA: TGTGCCAGCAGCTTACAAGACAGGGGGACCCAGTACTTC

D gene: .
clone size: once
V gene: TRBV7-7
J gene: TRBJ2-2
CDR3 protein: CASSLGRQGNTGELFF
CDR3 DNA: TGTGCCAGCAGCTTGGGTCGGCAGGGAAACACCGGGGAGCTGTTTTTT